These 22 T cell receptor beta chains came from one sample sequenced in a study of blood T cell repertoires in COVID-19. Clones were sequenced by immunoSEQ multiplex PCR, and TCRdb holds only the in-frame ones, with some missing. The sample lists about 76,000 clones; around four fifths were seen once. Sequencing was carried out using peripheral blood. The receptors originated from a human donor in a cohort sampled during active COVID-19.

This clone occurred once. The chain has TRBV5-8 and TRBJ1-5; D ambiguous. V lost 0 bases and J 3 bases, leaving 10 bases between the germline ends. The V gene's germline CDR1 is SGHTS and CDR2 YDEGEE. CDR3 length equals 15 residues. CDR3: CASSLGSFHNQPQHF. The CDR3 DNA follows: TGTGCCAGCAGCTTGGGGAGTTTCCACAATCAGCCCCAGCATTTT.

This clone turned up a few times. V is TRBV15 and J is TRBJ1-3, with 9 bases identical to TRBD1. Germline-derived CDR1 and CDR2 are LNHNV and YYDKDF (reference sequence). The junction had 11 bases not matched to a gene; V was cut back by 0 bases and J by 8 bases. The CDR3 covers 17 residues. The CDR3 DNA follows: TGTGCCACCAGCAGAGAGGTGGGGACAGGGAGGAGGGACACCATATATTTT. The encoded protein is CATSREVGTGRRDTIYF. Supplemented by reference TRBV15 and TRBJ1-3, the full variable domain reads DAMVIQNPRYQVTQFGKPVTLSCSQTLNHNVMYWYQQKSSQAPKLLFHYYDKDFNNEADTPDNFQSRRPNTSFCFLDIRSPGLGDTAMYLCATSREVGTGRRDTIYFGEGSWLTVV.

The V and J genes are TRBV5-1 and TRBJ2-1; TRBD2 might be the D (6 bases). Trimming removed 4 bases at V and 3 bases at J, with 11 bases between. The CDR3 is 14 amino acids. Looked up from germline, CDR1 is SGHRS and CDR2 is YFSETQ. The CDR3 DNA reads TGCGCCAGCAGCCCCGGGGGTGACTACAATGAGCAGTTCTTC. Its translation: CASSPGGDYNEQFF.

CDR3 sequence reads: CASSLLTGGGTDTQYF. DNA of the CDR3: TGTGCCAGCAGCCTCCTGACAGGGGGCGGGACAGATACGCAGTATTTT. V and J are TRBV7-3 and TRBJ2-3; TRBD1 aligns across 10 bases. The V segment lost 5 bases and the J segment 3 bases; nucleotides outside the gene matches: 8. The CDR3 has 16 amino acids. The V gene's germline CDR1 is SGHTA and CDR2 FQGTGA.

The chain combines TRBV6-5 with TRBJ1-6, with D perhaps matching TRBD1 (6 bases). The CDR3 sequence is 14 residues long. CDR1 and CDR2 from the germline V gene are MNHEY and SVGAGI. With 7 bases removed from V and 7 bases from J, the gap between germline ends came to 14 bases. CDR3 protein: CASNLRGGNSPLHF. The CDR3 nucleotides read TGTGCCAGCAATCTAAGGGGGGGGAATTCACCCCTCCACTTT.

The rearrangement joins TRBV18 to TRBJ2-2; TRBD2 might be the D (7 bases). The CDR3 length is 16 residues. V was shortened by 1 base and J by 4 bases, with 13 bases between the two germline ends. Germline values: CDR1 KGHSH, CDR2 LQKENI. The CDR3 loop is CASSPQAGAGTGELFF. DNA of the CDR3: TGTGCCAGCTCACCACAGGCGGGGGCTGGCACCGGGGAGCTGTTTTTT.

V is TRBV5-4 and J is TRBJ2-3, with D hard to call. The CDR3 spans 14 residues. V dropped 4 bases and J dropped 3 bases, with 12 bases sitting between them. Per germline, CDR1 SGHNT and CDR2 YYREEE (reference sequence). CDR3 DNA sequence: TGTGCCAGCAGCGCTGGGCTTAGTACAGATACGCAGTATTTT. This encodes CASSAGLSTDTQYF.

This chain connects TRBV7-9 to TRBJ2-1, with a possible D match to TRBD1 (7 bases). Trimming stripped 3 bases from V and 8 bases from J, with 20 bases between. Germline V gene data show CDR1 as SEHNR and CDR2 as FQNEAQ (reference sequence). The CDR3 runs 16 residues. The CDR3 region is CASSFPQGGPADEQFF. The CDR3 DNA is TGTGCCAGCAGCTTCCCCCAGGGGGGCCCAGCGGATGAGCAGTTCTTC. Looking up the rest from reference TRBV7-9 and TRBJ2-1 gives the full variable domain: DTGVSQNPRHKITKRGQNVTFRCDPISEHNRLYWYRQTLGQGPEFLTYFQNEAQLEKSRLLSDRFSAERPKGSFSTLEIQRTEQGDSAMYLCASSFPQGGPADEQFFGPGTRLTVL.

V gene TRBV10-3 combines with J gene TRBJ1-2; D remains unclear. This CDR3 comprises 13 residues. In germline, CDR1 is ENHRY, CDR2 SYGVKD. The germline V and J ends were trimmed by 3 bases and 4 bases, with 9 bases remaining between them. CDR3 residues: CAISDSVRYGYTF. The CDR3 DNA follows: TGTGCCATCAGTGACAGCGTTCGCTATGGCTACACCTTC.

This clone came up once. V gene TRBV11-3 combines with J gene TRBJ2-3; 9 bases match TRBD1. After removal of 0 bases from V and 6 bases from J, the junction contained 10 bases not matched to a gene. This CDR3 contains 17 residues. In germline, CDR1 is SGHNT, CDR2 YENEEA. CDR3 amino acids: CASSLETDRGRLDTQYF. The DNA for the CDR3 is TGTGCCAGCAGCTTAGAGACCGACAGGGGGAGGCTTGATACGCAGTATTTT.

The rearrangement links TRBV14 to TRBJ1-6, with TRBD1 identical over 8 bases. The CDR3 extends over 17 amino acids. V dropped 0 bases and J dropped 8; count of bases not matched to a gene: 9. CDR1 SGHDN and CDR2 FVKESK come from the germline V gene. CDR3 loop: CASSQDLGRGPDSPLHF. DNA of the CDR3: TGTGCCAGCAGCCAAGATCTTGGCAGGGGGCCGGATTCACCCCTCCACTTT.

The chain recombines TRBV5-4 with TRBJ2-3; possible D gene TRBD1, 6 bases. The CDR3 contains 16 residues. The V end was cut by 4 bases, the J end by 2 bases, with 17 bases between. From germline, CDR1 is SGHNT and CDR2 YYREEE (reference sequence). The CDR3 loop is CASSPGRGKSTDTQYF. The CDR3 region has the DNA TGTGCCAGCAGCCCGGGTAGGGGGAAGTCCACAGATACGCAGTATTTT.

The chain has TRBV5-1 and TRBJ2-1; 11 bases agree with TRBD2. V lost 3 bases, J lost 7 bases, and 9 bases stayed unmatched. This CDR3 is built from 16 residues. The germline CDR1 and CDR2 sequences are SGHRS and YFSETQ. The CDR3 DNA is TGCGCCAGCAGCTGGGATAGCGGGGGGGCTGGGAATGAGCAGTTCTTC. Protein sequence: CASSWDSGGAGNEQFF.

The chain carries TRBV11-2 and TRBJ2-1; TRBD1 matches 10 bases. J gave up 2 bases and V 0 bases, and 4 bases lay outside the gene matches. Germline loops: CDR1 SGHAT, CDR2 FQNNGV. The CDR3 runs 17 residues. The CDR3, as DNA: TGTGCCAGCAGCTTAGATCGCGGGACAGGGGCCTACAATGAGCAGTTCTTC. Translated, it gives CASSLDRGTGAYNEQFF.

V usage is TRBV30 and J usage is TRBJ1-1; D ambiguous. The CDR3 is made up of 11 amino acids. Per the germline V gene, CDR1 is GTSNPN and CDR2 is SVGIG (reference sequence). V lost 4 bases, J lost 4 bases, and 7 bases lay in between. The CDR3 nucleotides read TGTGCCTGGAAACAGAGCACTGAAGCTTTCTTT. Translation: CAWKQSTEAFF.

V is TRBV12-2 and J is TRBJ2-3; the table's TRBD1 call for D was not verified on the DNA. TRBV12-2 is annotated as a pseudogene. The CDR3 has 14 amino acids. Here the CDR3 reads CASRLAGAVDTQYF. The CDR3 nucleotides read TGTGCAAGTCGCTTGGCAGGTGCAGTAGATACGCAGTATTTT.

This clone was seen more than once but under ten times. The rearrangement links TRBV5-1 to TRBJ2-5; 7 bases map to TRBD2. V was pared by 5 bases and J by 4 bases, with 5 bases of the junction left unmatched. Germline CDR1 reads SGHRS; CDR2 reads YFSETQ. The CDR3 has 13 amino acids. CDR3 DNA: TGCGCCAGCAGAGCGGGACTACTAGAGACCCAGTACTTC. Translated, it gives CASRAGLLETQYF.

This chain joins TRBV5-1 and TRBJ2-1; TRBD1 agrees at 8 bases. V lost 0 bases to trimming and J lost 8 bases; unmatched junction nucleotides: 10. The germline V gene has CDR1 SGHRS and CDR2 YFSETQ. The CDR3 is 16 amino acids. The CDR3 spells CASSLAGTGFTDEQFF. DNA of the CDR3: TGCGCCAGCAGCTTGGCCGGGACAGGTTTTACCGATGAGCAGTTCTTC.

The chain joins TRBV9 to TRBJ1-6, with 9 bases matching TRBD1. V was pared by 4 bases and J by 7 bases, with 12 bases of the junction left unmatched. CDR1 is SGDLS, CDR2 YYNGEE, per germline. This CDR3 contains 17 residues. CDR3 nucleotide sequence: TGTGCCAGCAGCTCAAGACAGGGGGAAGACAGCAATTCACCCCTCCACTTT. As protein: CASSSRQGEDSNSPLHF.

The chain combines TRBV10-3 with TRBJ1-4; possible D gene TRBD1, 5 bases. V was shortened by 0 bases and J by 1 base, with 9 bases between the two germline ends. This CDR3 has 16 amino acids. The germline gives CDR1 ENHRY, CDR2 SYGVKD. The CDR3 loop is CAISESRRGTNEKLFF. The CDR3 coding sequence is TGTGCCATCAGTGAGTCGAGGAGGGGAACTAATGAAAAACTGTTTTTT.

V usage is TRBV30 and J usage is TRBJ2-7, with TRBD2 identical over 7 bases. CDR1 and CDR2 (germline): GTSNPN, SVGIG (reference sequence). Unmatched junction bases numbered 10, after V lost 7 bases and J lost 4 bases. The CDR3 runs to 13 residues. CDR3: CAFWGRGQYEQYF. For the CDR3, the DNA is TGTGCCTTCTGGGGGAGGGGCCAATACGAGCAGTACTTC.

The chain uses TRBV19 and TRBJ2-7; 10 bases line up with TRBD2. In germline, CDR1 is LNHDA, CDR2 SQIVND (reference sequence). The CDR3 is 16 residues long. The ends lost 2 bases at V and 1 base at J; junction bases unmatched: 5. CDR3 nucleotides: TGTGCCAGTAGTATAAGACTAGCGGGTCCTTCCTACGAGCAGTACTTC. It codes for CASSIRLAGPSYEQYF.